This is a list of T cell receptor beta chains from one sample in a study of T cell changes during pregnancy in multiple sclerosis. The method was immunoSEQ multiplex PCR; TCRdb's version includes in-frame clones alone and lacks a portion of them. Of 11,000 or so clones listed, roughly 94% are singletons. This specimen was CD4+ T cells from peripheral blood mononuclear cells, taken before pregnancy. These receptors were taken from a female donor with multiple sclerosis, enrolled in a pregnancy study. The CDR3 runs from the conserved cysteine through the conserved F or W. A D gene is named only where the DNA matches it firmly. Some rows have no size entry. The others give once, few or many, or a class for an expanded clone.

>TRBV2|TRBJ1-2|NA|NA
CASSETGGYTF
TGTGCCAGCAGTGAAACGGGTGGCTACACCTTC
>TRBV7-6|TRBJ2-1|TRBD2|NA
CASSSHGRQRGNNEQFF
TGTGCCAGCAGCTCACATGGACGGCAGCGGGGTAACAATGAGCAGTTCTTC
>TRBV9|TRBJ1-2|NA|NA
CASSVTDYGYTF
TGTGCCAGCAGCGTCACAGACTATGGCTACACCTTC
>TRBV30|TRBJ2-6|TRBD1|NA
CAWSKDRVSGANVLTF
TGTGCCTGGAGTAAGGACAGGGTTTCTGGGGCCAACGTCCTGACTTTC
>TRBV7-9|TRBJ1-1|NA|NA
CASSQTGGLNTEAFF
TGTGCCAGCAGCCAGACTGGGGGCCTGAACACTGAAGCTTTCTTT
>TRBV6-5|TRBJ1-1|NA|once
CASNKLTAQNTEAFF
TGTGCCAGCAATAAACTGACTGCACAGAACACTGAAGCTTTCTTT
>TRBV19|TRBJ2-1|NA|NA
CASSPGTFYNEQFF
TGTGCCAGTAGTCCCGGGACATTCTACAATGAGCAGTTCTTC
>TRBV19|TRBJ1-3|TRBD1|NA
CASLDRASGNTIYF
TGTGCCAGCCTAGACAGGGCCTCTGGAAACACCATATATTTT
>TRBV5-6|TRBJ1-2|TRBD1|NA
CASSQAGGYYGYTF
TGTGCCAGCAGCCAAGCAGGGGGCTACTATGGCTACACCTTC
>TRBV7-2|TRBJ2-1|TRBD1|NA
CASSIGQGAYNEQFF
TGTGCCAGCAGCATAGGACAGGGGGCCTACAATGAGCAGTTCTTC
>TRBV11-3|TRBJ2-3|NA|NA
CASSLGIAADTQYF
TGTGCCAGCAGCTTAGGGATAGCTGCAGATACGCAGTATTTT
>TRBV10-3|TRBJ2-2|NA|NA
CAISDGGTGELFF
TGTGCCATCAGTGACGGGGGTACCGGGGAGCTGTTTTTT
>TRBV2|TRBJ1-4|NA|NA
CASKEGPQGEKLFF
TGTGCCAGCAAAGAAGGGCCGCAGGGTGAAAAACTGTTTTTT
>TRBV7-2|TRBJ2-1|TRBD2|NA
CASSSGTSGLITYNEQFF
TGTGCCAGCAGCTCCGGGACTAGCGGGCTTATTACCTACAATGAGCAGTTCTTC
>TRBV5-4|TRBJ2-3|TRBD2|NA
CASRGLATDTQYF
TGTGCCAGCAGGGGACTAGCTACAGATACGCAGTATTTT
>TRBV15|TRBJ1-2|TRBD1|NA
CATSRDFGQGWRSGYTF
TGTGCCACCAGCAGAGATTTCGGACAGGGATGGAGATCTGGCTACACCTTC
>TRBV5-4|TRBJ1-2|TRBD1|NA
CASSFGRDSYNYGYTF
TGTGCCAGCAGCTTTGGCCGGGACAGCTATAACTATGGCTACACCTTC
>TRBV6-5|TRBJ1-2|NA|once
CASTKTANYGYTF
TGTGCCAGCACTAAGACAGCTAACTATGGCTACACCTTC
>TRBV5-5|TRBJ2-5|TRBD1|NA
CASTLGVLTGGETQYF
TGTGCCAGCACCCTTGGAGTCCTTACAGGGGGAGAGACCCAGTACTTC
>TRBV29-1|TRBJ1-2|NA|few
CSVVRDTDYGYTF
TGCAGCGTTGTTAGAGACACCGACTATGGCTACACCTTC
>TRBV6-4|TRBJ1-1|NA|NA
CASSVTVNTEAFF
TGTGCCAGCAGTGTAACAGTGAACACTGAAGCTTTCTTT
>TRBV4-1|TRBJ2-3|NA|NA
CASSQVGREPTDTQYF
TGCGCCAGCAGCCAAGTGGGGCGGGAACCCACAGATACGCAGTATTTT
>TRBV7-8|TRBJ2-7|TRBD2|NA
CASSPGGGNYEQYF
TGTGCCAGCAGCCCCGGGGGGGGAAACTACGAGCAGTACTTC
>TRBV19|TRBJ1-6|NA|NA
CASSTRRQVQNSPLHF
TGTGCCAGTAGTACCCGAAGACAGGTTCAAAATTCACCCCTCCACTTT
>TRBV18|TRBJ1-1|NA|NA
CASSPAGVNTEAFF
TGTGCCAGCTCACCCGCCGGGGTGAACACTGAAGCTTTCTTT
>TRBV4-1|TRBJ1-5|TRBD1|few
CASSQDPGQTNQPQHF
TGCGCCAGCAGCCAAGATCCGGGACAGACAAATCAGCCCCAGCATTTT
>TRBV10-3|TRBJ2-7|NA|NA
CAISLLVNDEQYF
TGTGCCATCAGTCTCTTAGTAAACGACGAGCAGTACTTC
>TRBV5-6|TRBJ2-2|NA|NA
CASSLVQGANTGELFF
TGTGCCAGCAGCTTGGTACAGGGCGCGAACACCGGGGAGCTGTTTTTT
>TRBV6-6|TRBJ2-3|TRBD2|NA
CASKIAGEFTDTQYF
TGTGCCAGCAAAATAGCGGGGGAATTTACAGATACGCAGTATTTT
>TRBV6-6|TRBJ2-4|TRBD2|NA
CASRGGVGNIQYF
TGTGCCAGCAGGGGAGGGGTTGGAAACATTCAGTACTTC
>TRBV5-4|TRBJ2-2|TRBD2|NA
CASSLVSSGTGELFF
TGTGCCAGCAGCTTGGTGTCTAGCGGCACCGGGGAGCTGTTTTTT
>TRBV7-2|TRBJ1-2|NA|NA
CASSSPTSLSLANYGYTF
TGTGCCAGCAGCTCCCCGACATCCTTATCACTAGCTAACTATGGCTACACCTTC
>TRBV12-5|TRBJ2-7|NA|NA
CASGPGQNYEQYF
TGTGCTAGTGGTCCTGGACAGAACTACGAGCAGTACTTC
>TRBV4-2|TRBJ2-7|TRBD1|few
CASSKSGQGYEQYF
TGTGCCAGCAGCAAGTCCGGACAGGGGTACGAGCAGTACTTC
>TRBV6-5|TRBJ2-1|NA|NA
CASSLRARGNEQFF
TGTGCCAGCAGCCTACGTGCCAGGGGTAATGAGCAGTTCTTC
>TRBV7-2|TRBJ2-1|TRBD2|once
CASRTSGGTYEQFF
TGTGCCAGCAGGACCAGCGGGGGTACTTATGAGCAGTTCTTC
>TRBV6-4|TRBJ2-1|NA|once
CASSDAGRGYNEQFF
TGTGCCAGCAGTGACGCCGGCAGGGGTTACAATGAGCAGTTCTTC
>TRBV19|TRBJ2-7|NA|NA
CASTTLRQGLVEQYF
TGTGCCAGTACGACCTTGAGACAGGGACTGGTGGAGCAGTACTTC
>TRBV14|TRBJ1-5|NA|NA
CASSCGTIYSNQPQHF
TGTGCCAGCAGCTGTGGGACAATCTATAGCAATCAGCCCCAGCATTTT
>TRBV7-8|TRBJ1-1|TRBD1|NA
CASSIRTGRMNTEAFF
TGTGCCAGCAGCATTCGGACAGGGAGGATGAACACTGAAGCTTTCTTT
>TRBV19|TRBJ2-1|NA|NA
CASTPNAGSSYNEQFF
TGTGCCAGTACCCCAAACGCGGGGAGCTCCTACAATGAGCAGTTCTTC
>TRBV7-9|TRBJ2-7|NA|NA
CASSPTDKGYEQYF
TGTGCCAGCAGCCCCACGGACAAGGGCTACGAGCAGTACTTC
>TRBV2|TRBJ2-2|TRBD1|NA
CASSYTGTGSTGELFF
TGTGCCAGCAGTTACACCGGGACAGGGAGCACCGGGGAGCTGTTTTTT
>TRBV7-2|TRBJ1-6|TRBD1|NA
CASSPTSGQAHSPLHF
TGTGCCAGCAGCCCTACAAGCGGACAGGCCCATTCACCCCTCCACTTT
>TRBV5-1|TRBJ2-1|NA|NA
CASSSLDGPYGGQFF
TGCGCCAGCAGCTCCCTAGACGGCCCATACGGCGGGCAGTTCTTC
>TRBV2|TRBJ2-1|NA|NA
CASSEAVGLDNEQFF
TGTGCCAGCAGTGAAGCAGTGGGGCTCGACAATGAGCAGTTCTTC
>TRBV7-8|TRBJ2-1|NA|NA
CASSLFGTSSYNEQFF
TGTGCCAGCAGCTTATTCGGCACTAGCTCCTACAATGAGCAGTTCTTC
>TRBV5-1|TRBJ2-1|TRBD2|NA
CASSLDGGGLSYNEQFF
TGCGCCAGCAGCTTGGACGGCGGGGGGTTGTCCTACAATGAGCAGTTCTTC
>TRBV5-4|TRBJ2-1|NA|NA
CASSGAGTPYNEQFF
TGTGCCAGCAGCGGTGCCGGGACACCATACAATGAGCAGTTCTTC
>TRBV7-2|TRBJ1-4|NA|NA
CASSLNGRNEKLFF
TGTGCCAGCAGCTTAAACGGGAGAAATGAAAAACTGTTTTTT
>TRBV5-1|TRBJ2-4|NA|NA
CASSYRDIKAGNIQYF
TGCGCCAGCAGCTACCGCGACATAAAGGCTGGAAACATTCAGTACTTC
>TRBV19|TRBJ2-1|TRBD2|NA
CASSIGASGGHREQFF
TGTGCCAGTAGTATAGGGGCTAGCGGGGGACACCGGGAGCAGTTCTTC
>TRBV9|TRBJ1-1|NA|once
CASSVDQRGYTEAFF
TGTGCCAGCAGCGTAGATCAGCGGGGATACACTGAAGCTTTCTTT
>TRBV11-1|TRBJ1-1|TRBD1|NA
CASSLGQGMNTEAFF
TGTGCCAGCAGCTTAGGACAGGGAATGAACACTGAAGCTTTCTTT
>TRBV27|TRBJ1-4|NA|NA
CASSRSGTPTNEKLFF
TGTGCCAGCAGTCGATCCGGGACACCAACTAATGAAAAACTGTTTTTT
>TRBV5-1|TRBJ1-6|NA|NA
CASSLTQGYNSPLHF
TGCGCCAGCAGCTTGACACAGGGTTATAATTCACCCCTCCACTTT
>TRBV5-1|TRBJ1-6|NA|once
CASSLEPGVNSPLHF
TGCGCCAGCAGCTTGGAACCCGGGGTTAATTCACCCCTCCACTTT
>TRBV18|TRBJ2-5|TRBD2|NA
CASSPSRLAGNQETQYF
TGTGCCAGCTCACCAAGCCGACTAGCGGGGAACCAAGAGACCCAGTACTTC
>TRBV28|TRBJ2-2|TRBD1|NA
CASSLPHRGNTGELFF
TGTGCCAGCAGTTTACCCCACAGGGGGAACACCGGGGAGCTGTTTTTT